What follows are 6 T cell receptor beta chains derived from one specimen sequenced in a study of OX40 agonist ivuxolimab in advanced cancers. TCRdb's copy holds only in-frame clones and misses some; the assay was immunoSEQ multiplex PCR. The sample yields 34,000 or so clones, about nine tenths seen once. Material: CD4+ or CD8+ T cells sorted from blood, obtained in a trial of the OX40 agonist ivuxolimab. The receptors were gathered from an adult with an advanced solid tumor such as melanoma, head and neck, liver or kidney cancer.

This chain connects TRBV19 to TRBJ1-1; D not resolved. V lost 1 base to trimming and J lost 9 bases, with 9 bases between them. In germline, CDR1 is LNHDA, CDR2 SQIVND (reference sequence). This CDR3 contains 12 residues. DNA of the CDR3: TGTGCCAGTAGTATAGGGCCAGCGAAAGCTTTCTTT. It encodes CASSIGPAKAFF.

This chain uses TRBV30 with TRBJ2-7; 9 positions agree with TRBD1. V dropped 2 bases and J dropped 2; count of bases not matched to a gene: 7. This CDR3 comprises 15 residues. Germline assignment: CDR1 GTSNPN and CDR2 SVGIG (reference sequence). The CDR3 region is CAWSWRQGGTYEQYF. The DNA for the CDR3 is TGTGCCTGGAGTTGGAGACAGGGGGGGACCTACGAGCAGTACTTC.

This clone is medium-sized in the sample. Here the CDR3 reads CASSKSGAACEQYF. Here the CDR3 DNA reads TGTGCCAGCAGCAAAAGCGGGGCCGCGTGCGAGCAGTACTTC. The chain is built from TRBV21-1 and TRBJ2-7; TRBD2 is taken as the D call from the table, unchecked against the DNA. TRBV21-1 is marked as a pseudogene. CDR3 length equals 14 residues.

The chain links TRBV7-9 to TRBJ2-1; TRBD2 agrees at 7 bases. The CDR3 is 13 residues long. CDR1 SEHNR and CDR2 FQNEAQ come from the germline V gene (reference sequence). Germline trimming cut 7 bases from V and 1 base from J; bases unmatched to any gene: 1. CDR3 protein: CASTGGSYNEQFF. The CDR3 DNA reads TGTGCCAGCACGGGGGGTTCCTACAATGAGCAGTTCTTC.

This sequence joins TRBV7-9 and TRBJ2-2; 9 bases are shared with TRBD1. V dropped 4 bases and J dropped 4; count of bases not matched to a gene: 10. This CDR3 comprises 17 residues. Germline CDR1 reads SEHNR; CDR2 reads FQNEAQ (reference sequence). The CDR3 nucleotides read TGTGCCAGCAGCTCCTCCCGGACAGGGGAGGGCACCGGGGAGCTGTTTTTT. Its protein product is CASSSSRTGEGTGELFF. The whole variable domain, remainder taken from reference TRBV7-9 and TRBJ2-2, is DTGVSQNPRHKITKRGQNVTFRCDPISEHNRLYWYRQTLGQGPEFLTYFQNEAQLEKSRLLSDRFSAERPKGSFSTLEIQRTEQGDSAMYLCASSSSRTGEGTGELFFGEGSRLTVL.

The table lists this clone with a count of one. A junction end diverges from the germline sequence, so it may reflect a read error. This chain joins TRBV25-1 and TRBJ2-7; D is ambiguous. The germline V gene encodes CDR1 MGHDK and CDR2 SYGVNS. CDR3 length equals 13 residues. CDR3 DNA: TGTGCCAGCAGTGACCCGGTCACCTCCCGTCTGGCTTTC. Translation gives CASSDPVTSRLAF.